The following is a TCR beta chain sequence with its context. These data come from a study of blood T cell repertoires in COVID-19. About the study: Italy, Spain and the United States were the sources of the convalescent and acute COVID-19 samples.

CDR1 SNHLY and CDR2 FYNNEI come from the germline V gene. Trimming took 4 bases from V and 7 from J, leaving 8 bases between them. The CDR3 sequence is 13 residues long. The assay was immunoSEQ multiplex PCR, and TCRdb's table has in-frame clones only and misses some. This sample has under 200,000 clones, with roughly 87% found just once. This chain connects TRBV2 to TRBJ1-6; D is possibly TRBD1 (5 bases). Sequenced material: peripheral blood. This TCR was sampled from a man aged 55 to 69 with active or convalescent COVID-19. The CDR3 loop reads CASSVRVNSPLHF. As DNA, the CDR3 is TGTGCCAGCAGTGTCAGGGTGAATTCACCCCTCCACTTT.